These 4 T cell receptor beta chains came from one sample sequenced in a study of cytomegalovirus exposure and HLA in healthy donors. Sequencing used immunoSEQ multiplex PCR; TCRdb keeps in-frame clones, though not all of them. The sample has about 98,000 clones; over 75% are singletons. The material sequenced was PBMCs. Receptor source: a man aged 18 to 29 in good health and CMV-seropositive.

V gene TRBV5-3 combines with J gene TRBJ1-3; no definite D call. TRBV5-3 belongs to the ORF category, with a function that is uncertain. The CDR3 runs to 16 residues. The V gene lost 4 bases and the J gene lost 0 bases, with 14 bases spanning the gap. The CDR3 DNA follows: TGTGCCAGAAGCAGAGGACTGAGTAACTCTGGAAACACCATATATTTT. It yields the protein CARSRGLSNSGNTIYF.

CDR3 amino acids: CASSFTQSLGGAYEQYF. The CDR3 DNA is TGTGCCAGCAGCTTTACCCAGTCTCTTGGAGGGGCCTACGAGCAGTACTTC. The chain employs TRBV7-2 and TRBJ2-7; TRBD2 is a possible D gene (6 bases). Trimming stripped 3 bases from V and 2 bases from J, with 20 bases between. The length of the CDR3 is 17 residues. Germline V gene lookup returns CDR1 SGHTA and CDR2 FQGNSA.

The chain couples TRBV7-3 to TRBJ2-1, with D perhaps TRBD2 (5 bases). The V end lost 5 bases, the J end lost 6 bases, and 14 bases lay between the germline ends. The CDR3 is 14 residues long. Per the germline V gene, CDR1 is SGHTA and CDR2 is FQGTGA. CDR3 in amino acids: CASSVGSGFNEQFF. CDR3 DNA sequence: TGTGCCAGCAGCGTAGGGTCGGGGTTCAATGAGCAGTTCTTC.

J is TRBJ1-3 and V is TRBV2, with D hard to call. CDR1 is SNHLY, CDR2 FYNNEI, per germline. The CDR3 extends over 17 amino acids. V was pared by 3 bases and J by 0 bases, with 15 bases between. The CDR3 DNA sequence: TGTGCCAGCAGTGACAAGCCCGCAGCGACCTCTGGAAACACCATATATTTT. As protein: CASSDKPAATSGNTIYF.